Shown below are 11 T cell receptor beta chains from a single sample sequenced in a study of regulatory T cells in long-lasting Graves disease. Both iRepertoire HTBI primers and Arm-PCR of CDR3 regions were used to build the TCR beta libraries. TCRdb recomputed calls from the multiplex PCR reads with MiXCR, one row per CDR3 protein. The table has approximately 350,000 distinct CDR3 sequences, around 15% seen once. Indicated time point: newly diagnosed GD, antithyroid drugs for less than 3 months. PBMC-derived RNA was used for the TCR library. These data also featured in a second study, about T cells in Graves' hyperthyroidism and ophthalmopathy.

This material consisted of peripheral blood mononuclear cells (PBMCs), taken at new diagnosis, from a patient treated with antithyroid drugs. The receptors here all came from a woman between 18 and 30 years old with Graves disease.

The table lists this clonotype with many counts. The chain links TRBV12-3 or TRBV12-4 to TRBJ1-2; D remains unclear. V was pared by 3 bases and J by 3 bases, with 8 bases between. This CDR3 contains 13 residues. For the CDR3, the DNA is TGTGCCAGCAGTTTGTCCAGCGACTATGGCTACACCTTC. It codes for CASSLSSDYGYTF.

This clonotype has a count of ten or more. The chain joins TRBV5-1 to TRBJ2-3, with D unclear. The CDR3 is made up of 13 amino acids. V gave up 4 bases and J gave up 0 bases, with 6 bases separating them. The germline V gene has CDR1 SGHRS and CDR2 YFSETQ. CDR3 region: CASSVRSTDTQYF. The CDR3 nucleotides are TGCGCCAGCAGCGTTAGGAGCACAGATACGCAGTATTTT.

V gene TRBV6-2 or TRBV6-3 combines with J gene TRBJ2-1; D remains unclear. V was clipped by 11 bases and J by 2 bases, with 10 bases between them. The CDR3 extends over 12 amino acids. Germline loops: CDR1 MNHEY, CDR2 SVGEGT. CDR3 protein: CASSEPYNEQFF. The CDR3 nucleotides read TGTGCCTCAAGCGAGCCCTACAATGAGCAGTTCTTC.

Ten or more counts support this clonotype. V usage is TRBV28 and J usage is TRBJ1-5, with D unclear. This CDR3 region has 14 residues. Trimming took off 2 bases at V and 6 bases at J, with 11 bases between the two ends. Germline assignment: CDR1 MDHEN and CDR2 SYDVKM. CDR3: CASSLPWDGQPQHF. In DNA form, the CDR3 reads TGTGCCAGCAGTTTACCTTGGGATGGTCAGCCCCAGCATTTT.

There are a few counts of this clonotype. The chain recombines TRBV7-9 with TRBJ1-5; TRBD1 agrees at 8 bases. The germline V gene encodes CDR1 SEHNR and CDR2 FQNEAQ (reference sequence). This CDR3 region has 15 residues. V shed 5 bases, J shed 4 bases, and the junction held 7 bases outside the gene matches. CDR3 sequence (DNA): TGTGCCAGCAGCCCCGGTGGACAGGGTAATCAGCCCCAGCATTTT. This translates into CASSPGGQGNQPQHF.

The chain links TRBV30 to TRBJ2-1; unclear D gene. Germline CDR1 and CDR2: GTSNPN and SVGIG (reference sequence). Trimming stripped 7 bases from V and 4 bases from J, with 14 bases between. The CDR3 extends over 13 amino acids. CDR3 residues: CASRLPLYNEQFF. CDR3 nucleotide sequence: TGTGCCTCCCGACTCCCACTATACAATGAGCAGTTCTTC.

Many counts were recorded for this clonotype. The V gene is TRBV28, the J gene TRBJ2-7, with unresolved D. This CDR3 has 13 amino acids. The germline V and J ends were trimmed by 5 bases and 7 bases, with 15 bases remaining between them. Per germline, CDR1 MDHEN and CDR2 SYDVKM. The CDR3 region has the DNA TGTGCCAGCAGTCCCGCCCAGCAAGGGGAGCAGTACTTC. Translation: CASSPAQQGEQYF.

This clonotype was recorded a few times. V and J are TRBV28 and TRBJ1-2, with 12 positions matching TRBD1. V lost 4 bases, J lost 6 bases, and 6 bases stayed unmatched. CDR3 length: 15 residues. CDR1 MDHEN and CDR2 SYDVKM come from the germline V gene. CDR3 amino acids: CASSSSGTGGDGYTF. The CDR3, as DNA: TGTGCCAGCAGTTCCTCCGGGACAGGGGGCGATGGCTACACCTTC.

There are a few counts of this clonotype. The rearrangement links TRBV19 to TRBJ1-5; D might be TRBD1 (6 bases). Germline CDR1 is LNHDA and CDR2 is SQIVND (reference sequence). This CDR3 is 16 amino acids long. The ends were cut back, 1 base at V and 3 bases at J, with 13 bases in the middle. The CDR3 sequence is CASSIGTGRNNQPQHF. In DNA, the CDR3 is TGTGCCAGTAGTATAGGTACAGGGCGAAACAATCAGCCCCAGCATTTT.

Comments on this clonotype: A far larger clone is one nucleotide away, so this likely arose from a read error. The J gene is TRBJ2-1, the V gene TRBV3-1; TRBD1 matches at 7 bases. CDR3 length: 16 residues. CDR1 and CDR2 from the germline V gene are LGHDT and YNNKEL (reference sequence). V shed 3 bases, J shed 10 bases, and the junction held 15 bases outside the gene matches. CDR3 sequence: CASSHPTGGTAYEQFF. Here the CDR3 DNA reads TGTGCCAGCAGCCATCCGACCGGTGGGACAGCCTACGAGCAGTTCTTC.

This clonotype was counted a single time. In nucleotides, the CDR3 is TGTGCCAGCTCACCACCTCCAGCGGGAGGGAAGTTCTTC. Protein sequence: CASSPPPAGGKFF. The chain joins TRBV18 to TRBJ2-1, with 10 bases lining up with TRBD2. Germline V gene data show CDR1 as KGHSH and CDR2 as LQKENI. The CDR3 loop spans 13 amino acids. The trim removed 0 bases at V and 14 bases at J, leaving 4 bases unmatched. The variable domain in full, with the rest retrieved from reference TRBV18 and TRBJ2-1, is NAGVMQNPRHLVRRRGQEARLRCSPMKGHSHVYWYRQLPEEGLKFMVYLQKENIIDESGMPKERFSAEFPKEGPSILRIQQVVRGDSAAYFCASSPPPAGGKFFGPGTRLTVL.